A single sample gave rise to the 13 T cell receptor beta chains below, sequenced in a study of blood T cell repertoires in COVID-19 (dated by TCRdb to 2018 to 2021). The library was built by means of the immunoSEQ multiplex PCR assay. TCRdb obtained this table from immuneACCESS and retained in-frame rearrangements with V and J assigned. These tables miss some clones; where compared with another copy, unresolved V genes account for less than half of the shortfall, and the remainder is unexplained. This sample gives 150,000 or so clones in total; roughly 85% of them show up just once. Approximately 3.3% of the sample rests with the top ten. Input material: peripheral blood. Receptors originate from a human donor with acute or convalescent COVID-19. The donor label of this sample is uncertain.

The J gene is TRBJ2-1, the V gene TRBV5-1, with 11 bases aligning to TRBD2. This CDR3 spans 16 amino acids. Losses at the gene ends were 0 bases for V and 4 bases for J; bases not matched to a gene: 3. Per germline, CDR1 SGHRS and CDR2 YFSETQ. The CDR3 loop is CASSLETSGAYNEQFF. CDR3 nucleotides: TGCGCCAGCAGCTTGGAGACTAGCGGGGCGTACAATGAGCAGTTCTTC.

J is TRBJ1-3 and V is TRBV7-2, with D possibly matching TRBD1 (5 bases). The CDR3 length is 15 residues. Germline V gene data show CDR1 as SGHTA and CDR2 as FQGNSA. V was cut by 7 bases and J by 0 bases, with 13 bases left in between. In nucleotides, the CDR3 is TGTGCCAGCAACCTAGACAGTCACTCTGGAAACACCATATATTTT. Its protein is CASNLDSHSGNTIYF.

The chain is built from TRBV27 and TRBJ2-3; TRBD1 aligns across 8 bases. The ends lost 4 bases at V and 3 bases at J; junction bases unmatched: 9. CDR1 and CDR2 from the germline V gene are MNHEY and SMNVEV (reference sequence). The CDR3 length is 16 residues. The CDR3 DNA follows: TGTGCCAGCAGTTCAAACCGGGACAGGTCTACAGATACGCAGTATTTT. This encodes CASSSNRDRSTDTQYF.

This chain links TRBV5-4 with TRBJ2-7; D is perhaps TRBD1 (6 bases). V lost 5 bases and J lost 1, with 22 bases in between. This CDR3 has 17 residues. Looked up from germline, CDR1 is SGHNT and CDR2 is YYREEE (reference sequence). The CDR3 bases are TGTGCCAGCAGTCCCATCTTAGGGGGAATAGGGTCCTACGAGCAGTACTTC. This codes for CASSPILGGIGSYEQYF.

The V and J genes are TRBV11-2 and TRBJ2-7, with 10 bases aligning to TRBD2. Germline CDR1 is SGHAT and CDR2 is FQNNGV. Unmatched junction bases numbered 6, after V lost 5 bases and J lost 5 bases. The CDR3 consists of 14 residues. The CDR3 sequence: CASSRSSGGNEQYF. The CDR3 DNA reads as TGTGCCAGCAGCCGCTCTAGCGGGGGCAACGAGCAGTACTTC.

This chain uses TRBV30 with TRBJ1-5; tentatively, D is TRBD1 (5 bases). The V and J ends lost 1 base and 4 bases respectively, with 14 bases between them. CDR1 and CDR2 from the germline V gene are GTSNPN and SVGIG (reference sequence). The CDR3 totals 15 residues. CDR3 amino acids: CAWSGYLGGNQPQHF. CDR3 DNA: TGTGCCTGGAGTGGGTATTTGGGGGGTAATCAGCCCCAGCATTTT.

This rearrangement joins TRBV6-5 to TRBJ1-1; tentative D call: TRBD1 (5 bases). The germline V gene encodes CDR1 MNHEY and CDR2 SVGAGI. This CDR3 contains 14 residues. Trimming pared 7 bases from V and 5 bases from J, leaving 17 bases between. In nucleotides, the CDR3 is TGTGCCAGCATCGCCCCGGGGGGTCGAACTGAAGCTTTCTTT. It translates to CASIAPGGRTEAFF.

The V gene is TRBV28, the J gene TRBJ1-4; D gene uncertain. V dropped 3 bases and J dropped 0 bases, with 8 bases sitting between them. Germline V gene sequence: CDR1 MDHEN, CDR2 SYDVKM. The CDR3 contains 15 residues. The CDR3 is CASSFAGATNEKLFF. DNA of the CDR3: TGTGCCAGCAGTTTCGCAGGTGCAACTAATGAAAAACTGTTTTTT.

The rearrangement links TRBV12-5 to TRBJ2-1; TRBD2 is a possible D gene (6 bases). Deletions cut 6 bases from V and 2 bases from J, with 14 bases between. The germline V gene has CDR1 LGHNT and CDR2 FRNRAP. The CDR3 covers 15 residues. The CDR3 region is CASGRTTETYNEQFF. CDR3 bases: TGTGCTAGTGGCCGGACTACCGAGACCTACAATGAGCAGTTCTTC. The whole variable domain, remainder taken from reference TRBV12-5 and TRBJ2-1, is DARVTQTPRHKVTEMGQEVTMRCQPILGHNTVFWYRQTMMQGLELLAYFRNRAPLDDSGMPKDRFSAEMPDATLATLKIQPSEPRDSAVYFCASGRTTETYNEQFFGPGTRLTVL.

Here the CDR3 DNA reads TGTGCCAGTAGTGTCGGACTAGCGGGGGGGCCTCAGGTTAATGAGCAGTTCTTC. It specifies CASSVGLAGGPQVNEQFF. V and J are TRBV19 and TRBJ2-1, with 15 bases matching TRBD2. CDR1 and CDR2 (germline): LNHDA, SQIVND (reference sequence). The length of the CDR3 is 18 residues. V lost 5 bases to trimming and J lost 7 bases; unmatched junction nucleotides: 12.

The chain employs TRBV7-8 and TRBJ1-1; D uncertain. The CDR3 is made up of 16 amino acids. Trimming shortened V by 4 bases and J by 1 base, and 16 bases separated the two germline ends. Germline V gene data show CDR1 as SGHVS and CDR2 as FQNEAQ. The DNA for the CDR3 is TGTGCCAGCAGCTCAAGGCCCGTTACAGAGAACACTGAAGCTTTCTTT. The encoded protein is CASSSRPVTENTEAFF.

This clone was found a few times. The chain uses TRBV4-2 and TRBJ2-1; 7 bases map to TRBD1. V trimming: 0 bases; J trimming: 3 bases; junction bases outside the gene matches: 5. CDR3 length: 16 residues. Germline-derived CDR1 and CDR2 are LGHNA and YNFKEQ. This CDR3 is CASSQDGQANYNEQFF. CDR3 DNA: TGTGCCAGCAGCCAAGACGGACAGGCCAACTACAATGAGCAGTTCTTC.

The J gene is TRBJ1-2, the V gene TRBV23-1; a weak D match, TRBD1 (5 bases). TRBV23-1 is placed among ORFs of uncertain function. The CDR3 totals 16 residues. The ends were cut back, 2 bases at V and 6 bases at J, with 19 bases in the middle. CDR3 amino acids: CASSQLPQGPADGYTF. Here the CDR3 DNA reads TGCGCCAGCAGTCAACTCCCTCAGGGCCCAGCCGATGGCTACACCTTC.